The clone carrying this TCR beta chain has just a few counts. The antigen is not known. The sample originates from a study of glioma-infiltrating T cells. Regarding the study as a whole: CDR3 overlap between tissue and blood was very small.

V shed 5 bases and J shed 5 bases, with 12 bases lying between them. CDR3 length: 13 residues. The iRepertoire nested amplicon-rescue multiplex PCR amplified TCR alpha and beta CDR3s from RNA. TCRdb reprocessed the multiplex PCR reads via MiXCR and lists one record per CDR3 protein. The data show 300,000 to 400,000 distinct CDR3 sequences, roughly 41% seen once. This chain connects TRBV12-3 or TRBV12-4 to TRBJ1-2, with D possibly matching TRBD1 (6 bases). The sequence was obtained from a human donor with low-grade glioma or glioblastoma, undergoing nonglioma brain surgery, or in good health (not recorded which). Source material: glioma tissue, nonneoplastic brain tissue, or PBMCs (not recorded which). CDR3 amino acids: CASSRQGKYGYTF. The CDR3 DNA follows: TGTGCCAGCAGTCGCCAGGGGAAGTATGGCTACACCTTC.